This TCR beta chain comes out of a study of Ad26.COV2.S vaccination and SARS-CoV-2 variants. Study overall: By the intramuscular route, Ad26.COV2.S was given once, or twice 56 days apart.

CDR3 length: 15 amino acids. V was shortened by 0 bases and J by 5 bases, with 13 bases between the two germline ends. Germline assignment: CDR1 MNHEY and CDR2 SVGAGI. Concerning this clone itself: The antigen is unknown.

Documented treatment: around 19 received Ad26.COV2.S at low or high dose, single or two shots; 5 received placebo; per-sample allocation not given. All samples were drawn on day 63, counting from the first vaccine or placebo injection. SARS-CoV-2 spike from the Wuhan strain was encoded by the vaccine, an Ad26 vector. Some clones are missing from TCRdb's copy, which holds only in-frame ones; the method was immunoSEQ multiplex PCR. The repertoire holds roughly 700,000 clones, with 70% to 90% as singletons. Findings and caveats of the study: A substantial breadth of spike-specific CD8+ and CD4+ T cell responses after vaccination has been reported. Vaccinees displayed broader spike-specific TCR repertoires than placebo recipients.

This chain connects TRBV6-5 to TRBJ1-1, with a tentative D call TRBD1 (5 bases). The sequenced sample was peripheral blood, obtained in a trial of Ad26.COV2.S vaccine versus placebo. The receptor comes from a person aged 18 to 59 who received the Ad26.COV2.S COVID-19 vaccine or a placebo. CDR3 nucleotide sequence: TGTGCCAGCAGTTACTCTCCCGGGGGTGATACTGAAGCTTTCTTT. It specifies CASSYSPGGDTEAFF.